The clone carrying this T cell receptor (beta chain) was counted a few times. This sample was taken from a study of shared clonotypes between healthy human individuals. Assay execution proceeded at the deep level. This table comes from immunoSEQ multiplex PCR, and its TCRdb copy is limited to in-frame clones, with some not included. The sample lists about 92,000 clones; 40% to 55% were seen once. Donors, without exception, were Caucasian adults residing in Nashville, Tennessee. Germline CDR1 and CDR2: SGDLS and YYNGEE. The V end lost 0 bases, the J end lost 7 bases, and 8 bases lay between the germline ends. The CDR3 is 14 residues long.

The chain has TRBV9 and TRBJ1-6; D not certain. The TCR was taken from a woman in her 40s in good health. Some clones in this sample may be carry-over from other donors' samples. Sequences were obtained from PBMCs. CDR3: CASSVAPMNSPLHF. CDR3 sequence (DNA): TGTGCCAGCAGCGTAGCTCCGATGAATTCACCCCTCCACTTT.